This T cell receptor beta chain is from a study of cytomegalovirus exposure and HLA in healthy donors. General study findings and limits: Trimming of TCR beta V- and J-genes showed a link, identified in a later analysis, to a missense DCLRE1C variant. The study recorded 160 or so TCR beta chains that were cytomegalovirus-associated. In a later analysis, HLA-associated TCR beta chains were more clonally expanded than equally common others.

Per germline, CDR1 SGHTS and CDR2 YDEGEE. The V end lost 0 bases, the J end lost 3 bases, and 7 bases lay between the germline ends. This CDR3 has 14 residues. Sampled while nominally healthy, donors likely had unrecorded immune exposures. This clone showed up just a few times. As yet, its antigen is unknown. Use of 60 Vbeta and 13 Jbeta primers characterized the PCR. Profiled with immunoSEQ multiplex PCR; TCRdb holds only in-frame clones, not every one. The repertoire includes tens of thousands of clones, roughly 85% of them detected once, and around 1.5% sits in the top ten. The sample taken for sequencing was PBMCs. The receptor's source is a man in his thirties or forties in good health and CMV-seronegative. This sequence joins TRBV5-8 and TRBJ1-5, with no clear D. CDR3 loop: CASSLDHTNQPQHF. The CDR3 nucleotides read TGTGCCAGCAGCTTGGACCACACCAATCAGCCCCAGCATTTT.